This T cell receptor (beta chain) was captured in a study of blood T cells in healthy people across ages. In the study overall: Using template switching, researchers captured about one barcoded beta molecule for each two T cells. Regarding the study as a whole: Diversity estimates drawn from one million T cells were deemed underestimates.

Next came a second PCR, run for about 7 to 12 cycles, which used a sample-barcoded 5' primer along with a J-beta primer mix. From the 5' RACE reads, TCRdb called clonotypes with MiXCR, one entry per CDR3 protein. The data show 600,000 to 850,000 distinct CDR3 sequences, roughly 44% seen once. Germline V gives CDR1 DFQATT, CDR2 SNEGSKA (reference sequence). The J segment lost 5 bases and the V segment lost 5 bases, leaving 10 bases of the junction unmatched. The CDR3 contains 15 residues. As for this clonotype: Its antigen remains unidentified.

Healthy Russian Caucasian donors spanned ages about 6 to 100 years. Investigators took about 9.1 milliliters of peripheral blood from every donor. This rearrangement joins TRBV20-1 to TRBJ2-2; 8 positions agree with TRBD2. The receptor's source is a woman in her fifties or sixties in good health. Sequences were obtained from blood. In nucleotides, the CDR3 is TGCAGTGCTTCCCCAGCGGGAGAATCAACCGGGGAGCTGTTTTTT. Its protein product is CSASPAGESTGELFF.